These T cell receptor beta chains were read from a single sample in a study of CD8 T cells in Susac syndrome. From the immunoSEQ multiplex PCR reads, TCRdb called clonotypes with MiXCR, one entry per CDR3 protein. Of some 130,000 distinct CDR3 sequences in the sample, 80% to 85% are singletons; the top ten hold about 0.51%. The sample taken for sequencing was CD8+ T cells from PBMCs. The receptors shown here come from a human donor with multiple sclerosis. Both conserved end residues are part of each CDR3. A D gene is named only where the DNA matches it firmly. Part of the rows lack a size; the others show once, few, many or a class for expanded clones.

NA,TRBJ1-1,TRBV19,NA,CASTWRSSGNTEAFF,TGTGCCAGTACCTGGAGGTCGAGCGGAAACACTGAAGCTTTCTTT
NA,TRBJ2-1,TRBV7-9,NA,CASSPLGGGSYNEQFF,TGTGCCAGCAGCCCCCTGGGAGGGGGCTCCTACAATGAGCAGTTCTTC
NA,TRBJ2-7,TRBV20-1,NA,CSARSNRGQYEQYF,TGCAGTGCTAGAAGCAACCGGGGCCAATACGAGCAGTACTTC
NA,TRBJ2-3,TRBV7-2,TRBD1,CASSFGWGQGSTQYF,TGTGCCAGCAGCTTCGGATGGGGACAGGGTAGTACGCAGTATTTT
NA,TRBJ2-3,TRBV12-3/TRBV12-4,NA,CASSLDFPSGTDTQYF,TGTGCCAGCAGCTTAGACTTCCCTAGCGGCACAGATACGCAGTATTTT
NA,TRBJ1-1,TRBV19,NA,CASTMGPNTEAFF,TGTGCCAGTACCATGGGCCCGAACACTGAAGCTTTCTTT
NA,TRBJ2-5,TRBV7-9,NA,CASSIDVGTRETQYF,TGTGCCAGCTCAATTGACGTGGGGACCCGGGAGACCCAGTACTTC
few,TRBJ1-1,TRBV7-9,NA,CASSLGLRPEAFF,TGTGCCAGCAGCTTAGGACTGAGACCTGAAGCTTTCTTT
NA,TRBJ1-5,TRBV30,NA,CAWSSLGASNQPQHF,TGTGCCTGGAGCAGTCTTGGGGCGAGCAATCAGCCCCAGCATTTT
few,TRBJ2-3,TRBV6-2/TRBV6-3,NA,CASSYNRDTQYF,TGTGCCAGCAGTTACAACAGAGATACGCAGTATTTT
NA,TRBJ1-1,TRBV11-2,TRBD1,CASSDRELMNTEAFF,TGTGCCAGCAGCGACAGGGAACTCATGAACACTGAAGCTTTCTTT
few,TRBJ2-1,TRBV28,NA,CASSPRTKNEQFF,TGTGCCAGCAGTCCTAGGACTAAGAATGAGCAGTTCTTC
NA,TRBJ2-1,TRBV12-5,NA,CASGSPDSPTNEQFF,TGTGCTAGTGGTTCGCCGGACTCACCGACCAATGAGCAGTTCTTC
NA,TRBJ1-1,TRBV29-1,NA,CSVRHGAFVKAFF,TGCAGCGTCCGCCACGGCGCGTTCGTGAAAGCTTTCTTT
NA,TRBJ2-1,TRBV6-2/TRBV6-3,NA,CASSPTGRYSNEQFF,TGTGCCAGCAGTCCGACAGGGAGGTATTCGAATGAGCAGTTCTTC
few,TRBJ2-4,TRBV6-2/TRBV6-3,NA,CASSSTGGKNIQYF,TGTGCCAGCAGCTCCACTGGAGGCAAAAACATTCAGTACTTC
NA,TRBJ1-1,TRBV6-6,NA,CASSKRGVYDEAFF,TGTGCCAGCAGTAAGAGGGGTGTGTATGATGAAGCTTTCTTT
NA,TRBJ1-2,TRBV7-9,NA,CASSQYRTTIEGYTF,TGTGCCAGCAGCCAATACAGGACCACCATTGAGGGCTACACCTTC
NA,TRBJ1-1,TRBV7-2,NA,CASSLEGIWGLMNTEAFF,TGTGCCAGCAGCTTAGAAGGTATATGGGGTCTCATGAACACTGAAGCTTTCTTT
NA,TRBJ1-1,TRBV19,NA,CARLELRGDTEAFF,TGTGCCAGGCTAGAATTACGGGGAGACACTGAAGCTTTCTTT
NA,TRBJ1-5,TRBV24-1,NA,CATSEGVGGLGDNQPQHF,TGTGCCACCAGTGAGGGGGTTGGTGGGCTAGGAGACAATCAGCCCCAGCATTTT
NA,TRBJ1-6,TRBV7-9,NA,CASSWIGEGINSPLHF,TGTGCCAGCAGCTGGATAGGGGAGGGAATCAATTCACCCCTCCACTTT
NA,TRBJ2-1,TRBV5-1,TRBD1,CASSLAGGGSYNEQFF,TGCGCCAGCAGCTTGGCAGGGGGCGGGTCCTACAATGAGCAGTTCTTC
NA,TRBJ2-1,TRBV11-3,NA,CASSFLQGDYNEQFF,TGTGCCAGCAGCTTTCTCCAGGGTGATTACAATGAGCAGTTCTTC
NA,TRBJ2-5,TRBV15,NA,CATKGETQYF,TGTGCCACCAAGGGGGAGACCCAGTACTTC
NA,TRBJ2-3,TRBV19,NA,CASSPGPIDTQYF,TGTGCCAGTAGTCCCGGTCCGATAGATACGCAGTATTTT
NA,TRBJ1-2,TRBV27,NA,CASSPGTSLSHGYTF,TGTGCCAGCAGCCCCGGGACATCCCTCTCGCATGGCTACACCTTC